One and the same sample provided the 9 T cell receptor beta chains below, sequenced in a study of T cells after posttransplantation cyclophosphamide. Sampled 1 year posttransplant, controls received myeloablative marrow transplants, methotrexate and a calcineurin inhibitor. Profiled with immunoSEQ multiplex PCR; TCRdb holds only in-frame clones, not every one. The sample includes 15,000 to 20,000 clones, 80% to 90% of them seen just once. The sample consisted of PBMCs, taken 441 days after allogeneic stem cell transplant with calcineurin inhibitor and methotrexate. These receptors were taken from a male patient in his thirties who received an allogeneic stem cell transplant from an unrelated donor, was CMV-positive, and had acute and chronic GVHD. Some of the T cells may derive from the graft donor.

The chain combines TRBV6-5 with TRBJ1-2; maybe TRBD1 (6 bases). The CDR3 runs 14 residues. Germline lookup yields CDR1 MNHEY and CDR2 SVGAGI. Trimming shortened V by 4 bases and J by 5 bases, and 14 bases separated the two germline ends. CDR3: CASSWTEGLYGYTF. CDR3 DNA: TGTGCCAGCAGTTGGACAGAAGGTCTATATGGCTACACCTTC.

The chain has TRBV20-1 and TRBJ1-3; no clear D gene. V was clipped by 5 bases and J by 2 bases, with 4 bases between them. The CDR3 consists of 11 residues. Looked up from germline, CDR1 is DFQATT and CDR2 is SNEGSKA (reference sequence). The CDR3 loop is CSARAGNTIYF. The CDR3, as DNA: TGCAGTGCTCGGGCTGGAAACACCATATATTTT.

This clone was recorded a few times. The chain combines TRBV5-4 with TRBJ1-3, with 9 nucleotides matching TRBD1. With 10 bases clipped from V and 1 base from J, the junction kept 9 bases outside the gene matches. The CDR3 is made up of 15 amino acids. Germline V lookup: CDR1 SGHNT, CDR2 YYREEE (reference sequence). CDR3 sequence reads: CAFQTGGVSGNTIYF. As DNA, the CDR3 is TGTGCCTTCCAAACAGGGGGCGTATCTGGAAACACCATATATTTT. The full variable domain, its missing parts supplied by reference TRBV5-4 and TRBJ1-3, is ETGVTQSPTHLIKTRGQQVTLRCSSQSGHNTVSWYQQALGQGPQFIFQYYREEENGRGNFPPRFSGLQFPNYSSELNVNALELDDSALYLCAFQTGGVSGNTIYFGEGSWLTVV.

The V gene is TRBV15, the J gene TRBJ2-7; possible D gene TRBD1, 6 bases. V lost 0 bases to trimming and J lost 3 bases, with 12 bases between them. The CDR3 covers 15 residues. Germline CDR1 LNHNV, CDR2 YYDKDF (reference sequence). Here the CDR3 reads CATSRDRGAVYEQYF. CDR3 DNA sequence: TGTGCCACCAGCAGAGACAGGGGCGCCGTCTACGAGCAGTACTTC.

The CDR3 loop is CASSSGTRAPSELFF. The DNA for the CDR3 is TGTGCCAGCAGTTCGGGGACAAGGGCGCCATCGGAACTGTTTTTT. This rearrangement joins TRBV28 to TRBJ1-4, with D possibly TRBD1 on 6 matching bases. The V gene lost 4 bases and the J gene lost 12 bases, with 21 bases spanning the gap. The V gene's germline CDR1 is MDHEN and CDR2 SYDVKM. The CDR3 has 15 residues.

This chain joins TRBV5-1 and TRBJ2-1, with TRBD2 matching over 10 bases. The V segment lost 3 bases and the J segment 5 bases; nucleotides outside the gene matches: 11. CDR1 and CDR2 from the germline V gene are SGHRS and YFSETQ. This CDR3 comprises 17 residues. The chain's CDR3 is CASSYTASGRSDNEQFF. The CDR3 DNA is TGCGCCAGCAGCTACACAGCTAGCGGGAGATCGGACAATGAGCAGTTCTTC.

Remarks on this clone: The junction differs from germline at one of its ends, possibly a read error. V and J are TRBV19 and TRBJ2-2; 11 bases are shared with TRBD2. CDR3 size: 15 residues. CDR1 and CDR2 from the germline V gene are LNHDA and SQIVND (reference sequence). CDR3 loop: CASTIAGGYTGELFF. CDR3 sequence (DNA): TGTGCCAGTACTATAGCGGGGGGGTACACCGGGGAGCTGTTTTTT.

This chain joins TRBV5-6 and TRBJ1-1, with 7 nucleotides matching TRBD1. The V gene's germline CDR1 is SGHDT and CDR2 YYEEEE. The CDR3 spans 14 residues. The junction had 5 bases not matched to a gene; V was cut back by 1 base and J by 5 bases. The CDR3 nucleotides are TGTGCCAGCAGCTTGAAAGGGGGCTTAACTGAAGCTTTCTTT. Translating gives CASSLKGGLTEAFF.

The J gene is TRBJ2-3, the V gene TRBV15, with D possibly being TRBD1 (5 bases). CDR3 length equals 17 residues. Looked up from germline, CDR1 is LNHNV and CDR2 is YYDKDF (reference sequence). The V end lost 1 base, the J end lost 4 bases, and 18 bases lay between the germline ends. The CDR3 DNA reads TGTGCCACCAGCAGAGGGCCGGACATAGGGCGATCAGATACGCAGTATTTT. Amino acid sequence: CATSRGPDIGRSDTQYF.